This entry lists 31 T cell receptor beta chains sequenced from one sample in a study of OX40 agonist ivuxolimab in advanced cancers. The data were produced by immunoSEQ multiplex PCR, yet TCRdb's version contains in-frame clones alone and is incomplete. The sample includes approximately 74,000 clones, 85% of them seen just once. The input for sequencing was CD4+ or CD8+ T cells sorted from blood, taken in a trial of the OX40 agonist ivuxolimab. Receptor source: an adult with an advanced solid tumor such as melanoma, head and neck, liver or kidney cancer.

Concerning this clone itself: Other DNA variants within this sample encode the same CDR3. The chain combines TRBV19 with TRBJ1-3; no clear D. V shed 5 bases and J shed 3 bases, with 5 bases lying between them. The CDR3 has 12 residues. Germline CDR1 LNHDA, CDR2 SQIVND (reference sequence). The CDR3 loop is CASSSLGNTIYF. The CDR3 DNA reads TGTGCCAGTAGTTCCCTTGGAAACACCATATATTTT.

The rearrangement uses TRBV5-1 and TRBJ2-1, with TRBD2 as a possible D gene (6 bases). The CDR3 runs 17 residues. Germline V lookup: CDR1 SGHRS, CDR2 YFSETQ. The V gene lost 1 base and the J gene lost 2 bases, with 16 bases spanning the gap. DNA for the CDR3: TGCGCCAGCAGCTTGTCCCGGGCTAGCGAACCCTACAATGAGCAGTTCTTC. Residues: CASSLSRASEPYNEQFF.

The CDR3 reads CASSLGREGTEAFF. In DNA form, the CDR3 reads TGTGCCAGCAGTTTGGGGCGTGAAGGGACTGAAGCTTTCTTT. V and J are TRBV27 and TRBJ1-1; tentatively, D is TRBD1 (5 bases). The CDR3 has 14 amino acids. V lost 3 bases and J 5 bases, leaving 13 bases between the germline ends. From germline, CDR1 is MNHEY and CDR2 SMNVEV (reference sequence).

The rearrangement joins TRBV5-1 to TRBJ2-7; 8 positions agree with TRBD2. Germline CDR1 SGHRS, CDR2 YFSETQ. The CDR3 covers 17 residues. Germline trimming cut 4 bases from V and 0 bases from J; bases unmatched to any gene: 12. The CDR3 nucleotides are TGCGCCAGCAGCCCGTGGTCGGGGGGGGTAGGCTCCTACGAGCAGTACTTC. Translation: CASSPWSGGVGSYEQYF. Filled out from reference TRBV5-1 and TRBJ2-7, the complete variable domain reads KAGVTQTPRYLIKTRGQQVTLSCSPISGHRSVSWYQQTPGQGLQFLFEYFSETQRNKGNFPGRFSGRQFSNSRSEMNVSTLELGDSALYLCASSPWSGGVGSYEQYFGPGTRLTVT.

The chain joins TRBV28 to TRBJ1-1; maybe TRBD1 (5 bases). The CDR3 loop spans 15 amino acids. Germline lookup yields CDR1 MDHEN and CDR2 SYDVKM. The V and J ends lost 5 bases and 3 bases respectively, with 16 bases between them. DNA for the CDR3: TGTGCCAGCAGTGCGGCGGGGCCGTTGGACACTGAAGCTTTCTTT. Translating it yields CASSAAGPLDTEAFF.

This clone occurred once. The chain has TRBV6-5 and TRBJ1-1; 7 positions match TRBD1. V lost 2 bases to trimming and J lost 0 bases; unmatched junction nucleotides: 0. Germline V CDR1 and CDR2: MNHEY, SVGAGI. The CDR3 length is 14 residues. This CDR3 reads CASSYGQVNTEAFF. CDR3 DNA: TGTGCCAGCAGTTACGGACAGGTGAACACTGAAGCTTTCTTT.

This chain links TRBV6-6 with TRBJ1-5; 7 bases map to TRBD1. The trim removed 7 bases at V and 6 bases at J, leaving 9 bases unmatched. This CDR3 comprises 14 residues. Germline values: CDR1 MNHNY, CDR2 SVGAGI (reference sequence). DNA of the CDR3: TGTGCCAGCACCCCGACAGGGAATGGTCAGCCCCAGCATTTT. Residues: CASTPTGNGQPQHF.

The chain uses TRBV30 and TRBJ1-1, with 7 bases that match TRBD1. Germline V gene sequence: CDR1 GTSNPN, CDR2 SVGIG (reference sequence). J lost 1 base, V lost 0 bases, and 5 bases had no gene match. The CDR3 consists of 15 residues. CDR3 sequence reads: CAWSVGRQGNTEAFF. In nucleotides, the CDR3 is TGTGCCTGGAGTGTAGGGAGACAGGGGAACACTGAAGCTTTCTTT.

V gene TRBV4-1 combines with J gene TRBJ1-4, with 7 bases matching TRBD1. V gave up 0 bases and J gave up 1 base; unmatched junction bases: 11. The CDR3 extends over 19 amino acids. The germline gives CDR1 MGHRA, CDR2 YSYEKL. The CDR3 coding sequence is TGCGCCAGCAGCCAAGATTCAACAGGGGTTGGGAAAACTAATGAAAAACTGTTTTTT. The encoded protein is CASSQDSTGVGKTNEKLFF.

CDR3 protein: CASNAGTEYNEQFF. In DNA form, the CDR3 reads TGTGCCAGTAACGCCGGGACAGAGTACAATGAGCAGTTCTTC. The V call is TRBV19, the J call TRBJ2-1; TRBD1 aligns across 7 bases. The length of the CDR3 is 14 residues. Germline assignment: CDR1 LNHDA and CDR2 SQIVND (reference sequence). Trimming at V came to 7 bases and at J to 4 bases, leaving 7 bases not matched to a gene.

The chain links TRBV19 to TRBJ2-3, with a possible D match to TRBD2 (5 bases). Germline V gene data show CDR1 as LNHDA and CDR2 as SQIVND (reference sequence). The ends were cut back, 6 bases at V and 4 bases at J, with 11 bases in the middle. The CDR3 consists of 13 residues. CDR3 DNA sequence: TGTGCCAGTAGAGGAAACGGGGCAGATACGCAGTATTTT. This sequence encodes CASRGNGADTQYF.

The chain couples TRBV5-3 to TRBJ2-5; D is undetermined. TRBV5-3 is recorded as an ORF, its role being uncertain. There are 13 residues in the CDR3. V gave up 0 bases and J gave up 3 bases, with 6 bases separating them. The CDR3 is CARSLAPEETQYF. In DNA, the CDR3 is TGTGCCAGAAGCTTGGCGCCGGAAGAGACCCAGTACTTC.

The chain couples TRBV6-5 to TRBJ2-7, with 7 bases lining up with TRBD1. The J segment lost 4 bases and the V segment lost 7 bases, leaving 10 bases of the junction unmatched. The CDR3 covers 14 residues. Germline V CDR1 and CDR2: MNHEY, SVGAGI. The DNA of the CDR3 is TGTGCCAGCATCCCGGACAGGTGGCATTACGAGCAGTACTTC. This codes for CASIPDRWHYEQYF.

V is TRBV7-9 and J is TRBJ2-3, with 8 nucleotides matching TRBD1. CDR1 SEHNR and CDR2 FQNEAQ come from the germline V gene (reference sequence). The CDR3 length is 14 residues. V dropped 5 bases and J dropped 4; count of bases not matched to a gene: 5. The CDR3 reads CASSRQGAADTQYF. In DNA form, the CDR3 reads TGTGCCAGCAGCCGCCAGGGGGCCGCAGATACGCAGTATTTT. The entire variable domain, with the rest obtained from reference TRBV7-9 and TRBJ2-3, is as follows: DTGVSQNPRHKITKRGQNVTFRCDPISEHNRLYWYRQTLGQGPEFLTYFQNEAQLEKSRLLSDRFSAERPKGSFSTLEIQRTEQGDSAMYLCASSRQGAADTQYFGPGTRLTVL.

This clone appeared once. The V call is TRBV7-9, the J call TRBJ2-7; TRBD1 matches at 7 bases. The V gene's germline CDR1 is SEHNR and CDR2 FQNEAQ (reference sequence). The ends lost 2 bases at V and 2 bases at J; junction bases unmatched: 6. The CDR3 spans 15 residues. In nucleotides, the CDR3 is TGTGCCAGCAGCTTACGACAGGGAGTAGCCTACGAGCAGTACTTC. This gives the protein CASSLRQGVAYEQYF.

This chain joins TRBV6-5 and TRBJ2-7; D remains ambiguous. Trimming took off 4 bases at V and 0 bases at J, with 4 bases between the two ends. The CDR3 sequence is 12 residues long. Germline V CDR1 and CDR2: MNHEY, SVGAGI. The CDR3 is CASSSYSYEQYF. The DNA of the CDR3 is TGTGCCAGCAGTTCCTACTCCTACGAGCAGTACTTC.

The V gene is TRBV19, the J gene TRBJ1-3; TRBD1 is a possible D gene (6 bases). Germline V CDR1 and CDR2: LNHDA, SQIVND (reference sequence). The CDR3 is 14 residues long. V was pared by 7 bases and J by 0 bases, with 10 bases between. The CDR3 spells CASTRTASGNTIYF. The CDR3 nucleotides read TGTGCCAGTACTCGGACAGCCTCTGGAAACACCATATATTTT.

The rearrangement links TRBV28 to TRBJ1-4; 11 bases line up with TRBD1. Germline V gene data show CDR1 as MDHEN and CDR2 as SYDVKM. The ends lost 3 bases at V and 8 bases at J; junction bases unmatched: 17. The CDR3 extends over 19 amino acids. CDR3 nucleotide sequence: TGTGCCAGCAGTTTTGCTCGAAGCAGAGGACAGGGGGCAGAAGAAAAACTGTTTTTT. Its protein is CASSFARSRGQGAEEKLFF.

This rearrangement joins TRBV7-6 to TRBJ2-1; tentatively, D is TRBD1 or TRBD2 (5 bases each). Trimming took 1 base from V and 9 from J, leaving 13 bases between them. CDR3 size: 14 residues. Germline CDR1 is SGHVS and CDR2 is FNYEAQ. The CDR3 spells CASSLDHGGSEQFF. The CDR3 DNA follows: TGTGCCAGCAGCTTAGACCATGGGGGTAGTGAGCAGTTCTTC.

The CDR3 protein is CASSWGTGTEKLFF. CDR3 bases: TGCGCCAGCAGCTGGGGGACAGGGACTGAAAAACTGTTTTTT. V is TRBV5-1 and J is TRBJ1-4; 9 bases are a match to TRBD1. The V gene end was trimmed by 3 bases and the J gene end by 7 bases; junction bases not matched to a gene: 4. CDR1 SGHRS and CDR2 YFSETQ come from the germline V gene. The CDR3 runs 14 residues.

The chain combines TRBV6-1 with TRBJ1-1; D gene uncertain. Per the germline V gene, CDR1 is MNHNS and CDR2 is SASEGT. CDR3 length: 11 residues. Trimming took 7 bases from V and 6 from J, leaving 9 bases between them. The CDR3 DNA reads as TGTGCCAGCATATCTTTCTCTGAAGCTTTCTTT. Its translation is CASISFSEAFF.

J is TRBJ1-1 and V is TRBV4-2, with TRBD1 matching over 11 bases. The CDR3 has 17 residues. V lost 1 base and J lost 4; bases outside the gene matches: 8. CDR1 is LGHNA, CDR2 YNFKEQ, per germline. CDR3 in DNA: TGTGCCAGCAGCCAAGTGGGGGGACAGGGGGGCGGCACTGAAGCTTTCTTT. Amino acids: CASSQVGGQGGGTEAFF.

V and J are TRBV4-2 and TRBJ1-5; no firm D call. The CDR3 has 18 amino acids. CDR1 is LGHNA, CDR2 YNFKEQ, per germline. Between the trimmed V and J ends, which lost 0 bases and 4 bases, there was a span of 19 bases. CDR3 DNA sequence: TGTGCCAGCAGCCAAGATCGGGCGGGCATGTTGGGTAATCAGCCCCAGCATTTT. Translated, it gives CASSQDRAGMLGNQPQHF.

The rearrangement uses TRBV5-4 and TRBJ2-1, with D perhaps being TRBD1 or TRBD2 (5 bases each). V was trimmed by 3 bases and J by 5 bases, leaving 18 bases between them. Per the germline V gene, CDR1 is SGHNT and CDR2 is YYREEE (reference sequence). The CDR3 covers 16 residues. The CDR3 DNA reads TGTGCCAGCAGCTCGTTCTCCGGGACGCATAACAATGAGCAGTTCTTC. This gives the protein CASSSFSGTHNNEQFF.

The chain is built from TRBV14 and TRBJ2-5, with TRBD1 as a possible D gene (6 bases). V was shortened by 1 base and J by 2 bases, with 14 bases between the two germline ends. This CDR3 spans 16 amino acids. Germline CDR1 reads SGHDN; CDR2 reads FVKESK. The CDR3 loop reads CASSQVTGSPQETQYF. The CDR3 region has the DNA TGTGCCAGCAGCCAAGTTACAGGGTCTCCGCAAGAGACCCAGTACTTC. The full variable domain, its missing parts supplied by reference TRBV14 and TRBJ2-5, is EAGVTQFPSHSVIEKGQTVTLRCDPISGHDNLYWYRRVMGKEIKFLLHFVKESKQDESGMPNNRFLAERTGGTYSTLKVQPAELEDSGVYFCASSQVTGSPQETQYFGPGTRLLVL.

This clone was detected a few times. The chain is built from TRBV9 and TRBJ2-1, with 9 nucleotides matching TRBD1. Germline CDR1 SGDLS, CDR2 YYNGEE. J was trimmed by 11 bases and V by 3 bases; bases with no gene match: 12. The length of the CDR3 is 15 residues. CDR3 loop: CASSESLGGQGQQFF. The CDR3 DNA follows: TGTGCCAGCAGCGAGAGTTTGGGGGGACAGGGCCAGCAGTTCTTC.

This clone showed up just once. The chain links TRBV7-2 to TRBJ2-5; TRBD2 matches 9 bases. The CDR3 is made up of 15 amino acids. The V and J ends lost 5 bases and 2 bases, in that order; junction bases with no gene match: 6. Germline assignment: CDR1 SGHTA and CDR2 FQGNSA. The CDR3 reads CASSLLTSGQETQYF. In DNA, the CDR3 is TGTGCCAGCAGCCTCCTGACTAGCGGACAAGAGACCCAGTACTTC.

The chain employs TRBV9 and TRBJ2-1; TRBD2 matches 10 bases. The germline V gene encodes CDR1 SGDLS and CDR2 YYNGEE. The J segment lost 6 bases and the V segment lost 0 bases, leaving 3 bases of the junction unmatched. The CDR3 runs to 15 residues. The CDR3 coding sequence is TGTGCCAGCAGCGTAGTACTAGCGGGAACCAATGAGCAGTTCTTC. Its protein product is CASSVVLAGTNEQFF.

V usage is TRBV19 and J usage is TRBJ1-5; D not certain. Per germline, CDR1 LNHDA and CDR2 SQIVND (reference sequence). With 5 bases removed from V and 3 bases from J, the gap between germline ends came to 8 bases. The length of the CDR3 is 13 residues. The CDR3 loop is CASSGAVNQPQHF. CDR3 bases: TGTGCCAGTAGTGGAGCAGTCAATCAGCCCCAGCATTTT.

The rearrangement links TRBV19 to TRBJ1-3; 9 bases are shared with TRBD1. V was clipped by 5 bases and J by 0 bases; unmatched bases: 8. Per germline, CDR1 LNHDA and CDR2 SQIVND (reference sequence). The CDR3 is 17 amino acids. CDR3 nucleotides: TGTGCCAGTAGTGTCACAGGGGGCCCGAGCTCTGGAAACACCATATATTTT. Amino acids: CASSVTGGPSSGNTIYF.

CDR3 nucleotides: TGTGCCAGCAGCAAAGTGGAGACCGTATTCACCCGAACACCCGGGGAGCTGTTTTTT. Protein sequence: CASSKVETVFTRTPGELFF. The chain is built from TRBV21-1 and TRBJ2-2; the D call in the table, TRBD2, was not verified against the DNA. TRBV21-1 is given as a pseudogene. This CDR3 comprises 19 residues.